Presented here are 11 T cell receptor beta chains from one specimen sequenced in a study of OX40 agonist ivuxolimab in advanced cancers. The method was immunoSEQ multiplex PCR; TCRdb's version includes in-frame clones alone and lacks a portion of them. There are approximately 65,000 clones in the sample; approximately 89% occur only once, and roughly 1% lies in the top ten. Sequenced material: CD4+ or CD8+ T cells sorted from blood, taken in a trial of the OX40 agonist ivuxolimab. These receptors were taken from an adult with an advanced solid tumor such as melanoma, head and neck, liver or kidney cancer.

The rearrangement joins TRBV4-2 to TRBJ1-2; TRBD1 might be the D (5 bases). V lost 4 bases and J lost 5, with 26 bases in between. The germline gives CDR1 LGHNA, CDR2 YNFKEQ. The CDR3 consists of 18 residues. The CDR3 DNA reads TGTGCCAGCAGCCTGAACCCAGGGACTCCGGGCTTAGGGTATGGCTACACCTTC. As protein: CASSLNPGTPGLGYGYTF.

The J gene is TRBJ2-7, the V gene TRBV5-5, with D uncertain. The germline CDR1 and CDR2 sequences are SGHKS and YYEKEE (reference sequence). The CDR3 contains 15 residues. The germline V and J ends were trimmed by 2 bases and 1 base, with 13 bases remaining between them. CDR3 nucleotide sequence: TGTGCCAGCAGCTTAGAAGGGCCATTATCCTACGAGCAGTACTTC. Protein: CASSLEGPLSYEQYF.

CDR3 sequence (DNA): TGTGCCAGCAGCGCCGGGACTCACTCCTACAATGAGCAGTTCTTC. Its protein product is CASSAGTHSYNEQFF. This chain uses TRBV5-4 with TRBJ2-1, with D possibly matching TRBD2 (6 bases). The germline V gene encodes CDR1 SGHNT and CDR2 YYREEE (reference sequence). This CDR3 has 15 amino acids. Between the trimmed V and J ends, which lost 4 bases and 0 bases, there was a span of 11 bases.

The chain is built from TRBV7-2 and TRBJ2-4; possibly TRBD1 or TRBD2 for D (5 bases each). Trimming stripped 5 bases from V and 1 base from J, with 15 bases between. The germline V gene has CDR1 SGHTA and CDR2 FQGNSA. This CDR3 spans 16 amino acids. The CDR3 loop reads CASSHGGRGAKNIQYF. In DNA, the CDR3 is TGTGCCAGCAGCCACGGTGGACGGGGCGCCAAAAACATTCAGTACTTC.

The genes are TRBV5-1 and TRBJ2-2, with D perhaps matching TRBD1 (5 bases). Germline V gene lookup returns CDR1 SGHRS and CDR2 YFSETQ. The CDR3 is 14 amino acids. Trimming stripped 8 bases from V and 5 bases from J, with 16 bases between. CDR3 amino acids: CASNPRSGTGELFF. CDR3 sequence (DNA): TGCGCCAGTAATCCCCGTTCAGGGACCGGGGAGCTGTTTTTT.

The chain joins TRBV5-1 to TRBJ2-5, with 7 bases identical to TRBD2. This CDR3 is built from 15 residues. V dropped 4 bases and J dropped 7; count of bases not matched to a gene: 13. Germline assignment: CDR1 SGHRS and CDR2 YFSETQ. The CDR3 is CASSLEAGRSGTQYF. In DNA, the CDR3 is TGCGCCAGCAGCCTCGAAGCGGGGCGGAGCGGGACCCAGTACTTC.

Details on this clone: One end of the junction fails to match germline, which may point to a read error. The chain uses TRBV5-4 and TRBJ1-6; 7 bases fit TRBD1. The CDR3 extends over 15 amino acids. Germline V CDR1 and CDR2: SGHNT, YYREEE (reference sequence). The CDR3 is CTSSLGQAANSPLHF. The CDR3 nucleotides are TGTACCAGCAGCCTTGGACAGGCGGCGAATTCACCCCTCCACTTT.

The CDR3 region has the DNA TGCGCCAGCAGCCCCCAGACAGGGAGTCGTACAGATACGCAGTATTTT. Amino acids: CASSPQTGSRTDTQYF. The gene calls are TRBV4-1 and TRBJ2-3; 7 bases map to TRBD1. Germline-derived CDR1 and CDR2 are MGHRA and YSYEKL. The V gene end was trimmed by 4 bases and the J gene end by 3 bases; junction bases not matched to a gene: 10. The CDR3 runs 16 residues.

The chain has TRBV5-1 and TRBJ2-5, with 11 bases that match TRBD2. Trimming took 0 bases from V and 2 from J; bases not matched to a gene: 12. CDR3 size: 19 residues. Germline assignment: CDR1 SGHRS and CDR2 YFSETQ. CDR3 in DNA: TGCGCCAGCAGCTTGGCGAATAGCGGGGGGGGCTTCCCTCAAGAGACCCAGTACTTC. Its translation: CASSLANSGGGFPQETQYF.

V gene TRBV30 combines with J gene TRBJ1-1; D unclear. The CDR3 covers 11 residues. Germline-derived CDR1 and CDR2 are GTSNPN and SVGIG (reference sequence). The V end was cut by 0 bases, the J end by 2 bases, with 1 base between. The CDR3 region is CAWSVNTEAFF. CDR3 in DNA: TGTGCCTGGAGTGTAAACACTGAAGCTTTCTTT.

In nucleotides, the CDR3 is TGTGCCAGCATCGGTCAAGTTTTGGATGAGCAGTTCTTC. Amino acid sequence: CASIGQVLDEQFF. This rearrangement joins TRBV21-1 to TRBJ2-1; no check of the table's D call, TRBD2, against the DNA was made. TRBV21-1 is shown as a pseudogene. This CDR3 has 13 residues.